This TCR beta chain emerged from a study of Ad26.COV2.S vaccination and SARS-CoV-2 variants. Study-wide background: COV1001, an Ad26.COV2.S trial, supplied this vaccine-arm donor. Findings and caveats of the study: Post-vaccination spike-specific CD8+ and CD4+ T cell responses reportedly had substantial breadth.

The CDR3 extends over 16 amino acids. V was pared by 0 bases and J by 1 base, with 12 bases between. This clone was counted a single time. Its antigen is still unknown. Using immunoSEQ multiplex PCR, the repertoire was profiled, and TCRdb retains in-frame clones only, with some absent. The data contain around 400,000 clones, more than 80% of them seen just once; the ten biggest clones take up more than 9%. The treatment: over 15 received Ad26.COV2.S at low or high dose, single or two shots; several received placebo; per-sample allocation not given. Samples came from day 63 after the first vaccine or placebo injection. An Ad26 vector that expressed Wuhan-strain SARS-CoV-2 spike constituted the vaccine.

This sequence joins TRBV23-1 and TRBJ2-5; TRBD2 might be the D (6 bases). Being an ORF, TRBV23-1 has a function that is uncertain. The sequence was collected from a person aged 18-60 years who received the Ad26.COV2.S COVID-19 vaccine or a placebo. The sample was peripheral blood, taken in a trial of Ad26.COV2.S vaccine versus placebo. The CDR3 here is CASSQSGGLFQETQYF. The CDR3 nucleotides read TGCGCCAGCAGTCAATCCGGGGGACTGTTCCAAGAGACCCAGTACTTC.